This is a list of T cell receptor beta chains from one sample in a study of T cell repertoires in ileal Crohn's disease. The protocol was immunoSEQ multiplex PCR, while the TCRdb copy is restricted to in-frame clones and leaves out a portion. The sample consists of over 9,000 clones, roughly 80% of them appearing once. Sequenced sample: ileal tissue. The receptors derive from an adult with Crohn's disease. Both conserved end residues are part of each CDR3. D genes are given only for firm matches. Not all rows give a size; the values are once, few, many and, for expanded clones, a class.

- | TRBJ2-3 | TRBV19 | - | CASSPTRRADTQYF | TGTGCCAGTAGCCCTACGAGGAGGGCAGATACGCAGTATTTT
- | TRBJ2-4 | TRBV7-8 | - | CASSRGEFTAKNIQYF | TGTGCCAGCAGCCGGGGAGAGTTCACGGCCAAAAACATTCAGTACTTC
TRBD1 | TRBJ2-3 | TRBV9 | - | CASSVAGGDRSTDTQYF | TGTGCCAGCAGCGTAGCTGGAGGGGACAGGAGCACAGATACGCAGTATTTT
- | TRBJ2-2 | TRBV27 | - | CASGVRGTGELFF | TGTGCCAGCGGGGTTCGGGGCACCGGGGAGCTGTTTTTT
- | TRBJ1-5 | TRBV2 | few | CASKEEPGSNQPQHF | TGTGCCAGCAAGGAGGAGCCTGGGAGCAATCAGCCCCAGCATTTT
TRBD2 | TRBJ2-7 | TRBV19 | few | CASSKASGNEQYF | TGTGCCAGTAGTAAGGCTAGCGGGAACGAGCAGTACTTC
- | TRBJ2-3 | TRBV4-1 | few | CASSQVLGPRGNDTQYF | TGCGCCAGCAGCCAAGTACTAGGACCGAGGGGGAATGATACGCAGTATTTT
TRBD1 | TRBJ1-4 | TRBV5-1 | once | CASSISGGQGNEKLFF | TGCGCCAGCAGCATCTCAGGGGGCCAGGGTAATGAAAAACTGTTTTTT
- | TRBJ1-1 | TRBV5-1 | - | CASSLAAVRGFDTEAFF | TGCGCCAGCAGCTTGGCCGCCGTACGCGGGTTTGACACTGAAGCTTTCTTT
- | TRBJ1-5 | TRBV4-1 | - | CASSLAAQGNQPQHF | TGCGCCAGCAGCCTCGCCGCGCAGGGCAATCAGCCCCAGCATTTT
TRBD2 | TRBJ2-1 | TRBV19 | - | CASSIVLSSGGNEQFF | TGTGCCAGTAGTATAGTTTTGTCCTCGGGGGGGAATGAGCAGTTCTTC
TRBD2 | TRBJ2-7 | TRBV11-2 | - | CASSPAGTRNEQYF | TGTGCCAGCAGCCCCGCCGGGACTAGGAACGAGCAGTACTTC
- | TRBJ2-7 | TRBV15 | - | CATSRDLGYYEQYF | TGTGCCACCAGCAGAGATCTGGGCTACTACGAGCAGTACTTC
- | TRBJ1-5 | TRBV30 | - | CAWGANQPQHF | TGTGCCTGGGGGGCTAATCAGCCCCAGCATTTT
TRBD1 | TRBJ2-1 | TRBV29-1 | - | CSVEVWTGWNEQFF | TGCAGCGTTGAAGTTTGGACAGGGTGGAATGAGCAGTTCTTC
- | TRBJ2-5 | TRBV4-1 | - | CASSPAGRETQYF | TGCGCCAGCAGCCCTGCGGGTCGAGAGACCCAGTACTTC
TRBD1 | TRBJ1-6 | TRBV15 | - | CATSRDGTGSSSPLHF | TGTGCCACCAGCAGAGACGGGACAGGGAGTAGTTCACCCCTCCACTTT
TRBD1 | TRBJ2-7 | TRBV7-8 | - | CASGRQGYEQYF | TGTGCCAGCGGAAGACAGGGGTACGAGCAGTACTTC
TRBD1 | TRBJ2-7 | TRBV28 | - | CASITQGGPGSYEQYF | TGTGCCAGCATCACGCAAGGGGGCCCTGGCTCCTACGAGCAGTACTTC
TRBD2 | TRBJ2-1 | TRBV4-1 | - | CASSQDLTPGLAGARLRNEQFF | TGCGCCAGCAGCCAAGATCTTACGCCGGGACTAGCGGGAGCCCGTTTACGGAATGAGCAGTTCTTC
TRBD1 | TRBJ1-2 | TRBV7-8 | - | CASSSQGFHYGYTF | TGTGCCAGCAGCTCACAGGGGTTCCACTATGGCTACACCTTC
- | TRBJ2-5 | TRBV2 | - | CASSLWVTGETQYF | TGTGCCAGCAGCCTCTGGGTGACCGGGGAGACCCAGTACTTC
- | TRBJ1-4 | TRBV6-1 | - | CASLRGPNEKLFF | TGTGCCAGCCTGCGGGGCCCTAATGAAAAACTGTTTTTT
TRBD2 | TRBJ2-3 | TRBV19 | - | CASTPGLVGDTQYF | TGTGCCAGTACCCCGGGACTAGTCGGGGATACGCAGTATTTT
TRBD1 | TRBJ1-1 | TRBV10-3 | - | CAIEGGQGARAFF | TGTGCCATCGAGGGGGGACAGGGGGCGCGGGCTTTCTTT
TRBD1 | TRBJ1-2 | TRBV6-5 | once | CASSRTGDFYGYTF | TGTGCCAGCAGTAGGACAGGGGATTTCTATGGCTACACCTTC
TRBD2 | TRBJ2-2 | TRBV4-2 | few | CASSQEGTSGRWNTGELFF | TGTGCCAGCAGCCAAGAGGGGACTAGCGGGAGGTGGAACACCGGGGAGCTGTTTTTT
- | TRBJ2-7 | TRBV10-2 | - | CASGHTFFGEQYF | TGCGCCAGCGGACACACCTTCTTCGGCGAGCAGTACTTC
- | TRBJ2-5 | TRBV6-5 | once | CASSYREALETQYF | TGTGCCAGCAGTTACCGCGAAGCCCTGGAGACCCAGTACTTC
TRBD1 | TRBJ2-7 | TRBV29-1 | - | CSVEGQGVGPYEQYF | TGCAGCGTTGAGGGACAGGGGGTGGGTCCCTACGAGCAGTACTTC
TRBD1 | TRBJ1-2 | TRBV14 | - | CASSQMRSPGQGPRRGYTF | TGTGCCAGCAGCCAAATGCGTTCCCCGGGACAGGGACCCCGGCGTGGCTACACCTTC
- | TRBJ2-3 | TRBV13 | few | CASSLTETGTPQDTQYF | TGTGCCAGCAGCTTAACAGAGACAGGTACGCCCCAAGATACGCAGTATTTT
- | TRBJ1-5 | TRBV28 | - | CASSRGTQRTAHQPQHF | TGTGCCAGCAGTCGAGGAACACAAAGAACGGCACATCAGCCCCAGCATTTT
- | TRBJ1-2 | TRBV7-8 | - | CASSLAGGGQNYGYTF | TGTGCCAGCAGCTTAGCTGGGGGGGGGCAGAACTATGGCTACACCTTC
- | TRBJ1-1 | TRBV7-2 | few | CASSRGYSGGSTEAFF | TGTGCCAGCAGCAGAGGGTACAGCGGAGGCAGCACTGAAGCTTTCTTT
- | TRBJ1-1 | TRBV5-6 | few | CASSRPTSRKNTEAFF | TGTGCCAGCAGCCGGCCCACCTCCAGGAAGAACACTGAAGCTTTCTTT
- | TRBJ1-4 | TRBV28 | few | CASSSGQLGEKLFF | TGTGCCAGCAGTTCAGGGCAATTGGGGGAAAAACTGTTTTTT
- | TRBJ1-4 | TRBV25-1 | - | CASSEYQRGSIANEKLFF | TGTGCCAGCAGTGAATACCAACGGGGTTCCATTGCTAATGAAAAACTGTTTTTT
TRBD1 | TRBJ2-7 | TRBV6-1 | once | CASSEFRDRPSYEQYF | TGTGCCAGCAGTGAATTTCGGGACAGGCCGTCCTACGAGCAGTACTTC
- | TRBJ1-1 | TRBV28 | - | CASSRGTEAFF | TGTGCCTCCAGCAGGGGAACTGAAGCTTTCTTT
- | TRBJ1-3 | TRBV7-2 | - | CASSPRASTGSGNTIYF | TGTGCCAGCAGCCCACGAGCTTCAACAGGCTCTGGAAACACCATATATTTT
TRBD1 | TRBJ2-5 | TRBV4-1 | - | CASSHEDRLQETQYF | TGCGCCAGCAGTCACGAGGACAGGCTCCAAGAGACCCAGTACTTC
- | TRBJ2-1 | TRBV5-6 | - | CASSLQGNEQFF | TGTGCCAGCAGCTTACAGGGTAATGAGCAGTTCTTC
- | TRBJ2-1 | TRBV6-5 | - | CASSAYNEQFF | TGTGCCAGCAGTGCCTATAATGAGCAGTTCTTC
TRBD1 | TRBJ2-5 | TRBV6-4 | - | CASQGRRLIRDSWSETQYF | TGTGCCAGTCAAGGCCGCAGGTTAATCAGGGACAGTTGGTCAGAGACCCAGTACTTC
TRBD1 | TRBJ2-2 | TRBV30 | - | CAQGQGPGELFF | TGTGCCCAGGGACAGGGTCCCGGGGAGCTGTTTTTT